The 24 T cell receptor beta chains reported below all come from one sample, sequenced in a study of regulatory T cells in long-lasting Graves disease. Libraries of TCR beta came from iRepertoire HTBI primers plus Arm-PCR of CDR3 regions. Each CDR3 protein gets one entry after TCRdb re-called the multiplex PCR reads with MiXCR. Found here are about 460,000 distinct CDR3 sequences, 14% of them singletons; the top ten hold roughly 18%. Stated time point: newly diagnosed GD, antithyroid drugs for less than 3 months. There was RNA extracted from PBMCs, and the TCR library was made from it. The sample also formed part of further work on T cells in Graves' hyperthyroidism and ophthalmopathy.

The sample here was peripheral blood mononuclear cells (PBMCs), taken at new diagnosis, from a patient treated with antithyroid drugs. These receptor sequences come from a woman between 50 and 59 years old with Graves disease.

This clonotype was recorded many times. The chain joins TRBV30 to TRBJ2-1, with D possibly matching TRBD2 (6 bases). The V gene lost 1 base and the J gene lost 8 bases, with 9 bases spanning the gap. The CDR3 covers 12 residues. CDR1 is GTSNPN and CDR2 is SVGIG in the germline V gene (reference sequence). DNA of the CDR3: TGTGCCTGGAGTGATAGCGGCGATGAGCAGTTCTTC. It yields the protein CAWSDSGDEQFF.

Many counts were recorded for this clonotype. This sequence joins TRBV2 and TRBJ2-7; 8 nucleotides agree with TRBD2. V lost 3 bases, J lost 1 base, and 8 bases stayed unmatched. CDR3 length: 16 amino acids. Germline V gene data show CDR1 as SNHLY and CDR2 as FYNNEI. The DNA for the CDR3 is TGTGCCAGCAGTGAGTTAGGACTAGCAGCGTCCTACGAGCAGTACTTC. Its protein product is CASSELGLAASYEQYF.

This clonotype has at least ten counts. The chain employs TRBV28 and TRBJ1-5, with 10 bases lining up with TRBD1. J lost 4 bases, V lost 10 bases, and 4 bases had no gene match. The CDR3 runs 13 residues. Germline loops: CDR1 MDHEN, CDR2 SYDVKM. The CDR3 coding sequence is TGTGCCATACGACAGGGGGCTAATCAGCCCCAGCATTTT. Its protein is CAIRQGANQPQHF.

This clonotype was counted a few times. The rearrangement joins TRBV6-1 to TRBJ2-2, with 9 bases identical to TRBD2. Germline assignment: CDR1 MNHNS and CDR2 SASEGT. V lost 10 bases and J lost 4; bases outside the gene matches: 10. There are 15 residues in the CDR3. The CDR3 sequence is CATGVGLASTGELFF. CDR3 coding DNA: TGTGCCACCGGAGTGGGACTAGCTTCCACCGGGGAGCTGTTTTTT.

This clonotype has only a few counts. The chain joins TRBV10-3 to TRBJ2-3; D uncertain. The CDR3 is 15 amino acids. The V and J ends lost 3 bases and 2 bases respectively, with 12 bases between them. Germline CDR1 reads ENHRY; CDR2 reads SYGVKD. CDR3 sequence reads: CAISDPSSPTDTQYF. CDR3 bases: TGTGCCATCAGTGACCCCTCCTCACCCACAGATACGCAGTATTTT.

The chain uses TRBV11-2 and TRBJ1-1; D is perhaps TRBD1 (6 bases). Trimming removed 5 bases from V and 4 bases from J, with 14 bases in between. The CDR3 spans 14 residues. Germline lookup yields CDR1 SGHAT and CDR2 FQNNGV. CDR3 coding DNA: TGTGCCAGCAGCCGCATAGGGGGTGCCACTGAAGCTTTCTTT. Its protein is CASSRIGGATEAFF.

This clonotype was observed a handful of times. The chain uses TRBV7-9 and TRBJ1-1; no clear D. The length of the CDR3 is 12 residues. Germline V gives CDR1 SEHNR, CDR2 FQNEAQ (reference sequence). Between the trimmed V and J ends, which lost 5 bases and 4 bases, there was a span of 8 bases. CDR3 amino acids: CASSVRTTEAFF. The CDR3 coding sequence is TGTGCCAGCAGCGTGAGGACCACTGAAGCTTTCTTT.

This clonotype was seen at least ten times. V is TRBV5-6 and J is TRBJ2-7, with 7 nucleotides matching TRBD1. Per the germline V gene, CDR1 is SGHDT and CDR2 is YYEEEE. The CDR3 spans 13 residues. Trimming at V came to 5 bases and at J to 3 bases, leaving 5 bases not matched to a gene. DNA for the CDR3: TGTGCCAGCAGTCGGGACAGCCTCTACGAGCAGTACTTC. Protein product: CASSRDSLYEQYF.

This clonotype was recorded many times. The J gene is TRBJ2-7, the V gene TRBV27, with D hard to call. The germline CDR1 and CDR2 sequences are MNHEY and SMNVEV (reference sequence). Trimming shortened V by 7 bases and J by 3 bases, and 16 bases separated the two germline ends. The CDR3 consists of 14 residues. The chain's CDR3 is CASTRYLGVYEQYF. The CDR3 region has the DNA TGTGCCAGCACCCGGTACCTTGGGGTCTACGAGCAGTACTTC.

Ten or more counts support this clonotype. This sequence joins TRBV27 and TRBJ2-1, with TRBD2 identical over 13 bases. V gave up 5 bases and J gave up 6 bases; unmatched junction bases: 7. Germline V gene sequence: CDR1 MNHEY, CDR2 SMNVEV (reference sequence). The CDR3 spans 16 residues. The CDR3 DNA reads TGTGCCAGCAGTAAACGGACTAGCGGGAGTACCAATGAGCAGTTCTTC. It encodes CASSKRTSGSTNEQFF.

This clonotype has at least ten counts. V usage is TRBV4-1 and J usage is TRBJ2-2, with D tentatively TRBD2 (5 bases). V lost 6 bases and J 0 bases, leaving 14 bases between the germline ends. Per germline, CDR1 MGHRA and CDR2 YSYEKL. The CDR3 extends over 16 amino acids. CDR3 loop: CASSRTDGTNTGELFF. CDR3 in DNA: TGCGCCAGCAGTCGTACGGACGGGACGAACACCGGGGAGCTGTTTTTT.

V and J are TRBV18 and TRBJ2-3, with 13 bases fitting TRBD2. Germline loops: CDR1 KGHSH, CDR2 LQKENI. The CDR3 has 21 amino acids. Trimming cost V 0 bases and J 0 bases; bases outside gene matches: 12. The chain's CDR3 is CASSPPGQGLAGYASTDTQYF. In DNA, the CDR3 is TGTGCCAGCTCACCACCGGGACAGGGACTAGCGGGATACGCTAGCACAGATACGCAGTATTTT.

This clonotype was detected only a few times. This rearrangement joins TRBV19 to TRBJ1-2; TRBD1 aligns across 7 bases. Germline loops: CDR1 LNHDA, CDR2 SQIVND (reference sequence). V dropped 8 bases and J dropped 9; count of bases not matched to a gene: 18. The CDR3 is made up of 15 amino acids. The CDR3 sequence is CASPPGQSTPMSYTF. CDR3 bases: TGTGCCAGTCCTCCGGGACAGAGTACCCCTATGAGCTACACCTTC.

In its sample, this clonotype was seen many times. J is TRBJ2-3 and V is TRBV28; TRBD1 aligns across 8 bases. CDR3 length: 15 residues. CDR1 is MDHEN, CDR2 SYDVKM, per germline. V dropped 6 bases and J dropped 4; count of bases not matched to a gene: 9. The CDR3 loop reads CASSPQDRDADTQYF. In DNA form, the CDR3 reads TGTGCCAGCAGCCCCCAGGACAGGGATGCAGATACGCAGTATTTT.

This clonotype was picked up a small number of times. The V and J genes are TRBV28 and TRBJ2-1; the D is unclear. Trimming left V 3 bases short and J 10 bases short, with 10 bases between. The length of the CDR3 is 12 residues. The V gene's germline CDR1 is MDHEN and CDR2 SYDVKM. DNA of the CDR3: TGTGCCAGCAGTTTCCGCGGTGGGGAGCAGTTCTTC. This codes for CASSFRGGEQFF.

This clonotype was seen a few times. This chain joins TRBV6-1 and TRBJ1-1; no clear D. Per germline, CDR1 MNHNS and CDR2 SASEGT. V shed 6 bases and J shed 4 bases, with 12 bases lying between them. There are 13 residues in the CDR3. For the CDR3, the DNA is TGTGCCAGCAGCACCACGACGGCCACTGAAGCTTTCTTT. It codes for CASSTTTATEAFF.

This clonotype was detected a few times. The genes are TRBV11-2 and TRBJ2-6; TRBD1 matches 8 bases. V lost 6 bases and J lost 2; bases outside the gene matches: 6. This CDR3 is built from 16 residues. Germline loops: CDR1 SGHAT, CDR2 FQNNGV. DNA of the CDR3: TGTGCCAGCAGTTCCCAGGGACAGGCTGGGGCCAACGTCCTGACTTTC. It yields the protein CASSSQGQAGANVLTF.

This clonotype was seen many times. The J gene is TRBJ2-7, the V gene TRBV2; possible D gene TRBD1, 5 bases. In germline, CDR1 is SNHLY, CDR2 FYNNEI. Trimming took 2 bases from V and 1 from J, leaving 12 bases between them. This CDR3 has 15 residues. This chain's CDR3 is CASSEMRQPSYEQYF. In DNA, the CDR3 is TGTGCCAGCAGTGAAATGAGACAGCCGTCCTACGAGCAGTACTTC.

This clonotype occurred a few times. The chain joins TRBV6-5 to TRBJ1-3; TRBD1 is a possible D gene (6 bases). The CDR3 is 15 residues long. V was trimmed by 2 bases and J by 4 bases, leaving 12 bases between them. CDR1 MNHEY and CDR2 SVGAGI come from the germline V gene. The CDR3 DNA is TGTGCCAGCAGTTACACCGGACAGCTAGGAAACACCATATATTTT. This sequence encodes CASSYTGQLGNTIYF.

Points on this clonotype: An end of the junction does not agree with germline; a read error may underlie this. This chain links TRBV5-1 with TRBJ2-7; D perhaps matches TRBD2 (6 bases). The CDR3 sequence is 14 residues long. Germline V gene sequence: CDR1 SGHRS, CDR2 YFSETQ. The CDR3 DNA reads TGCGCCAGCAACTTGTCGGGACTTTCCTACGAGCAGTACTTC. Encoded protein: CASNLSGLSYEQYF.

Many counts were recorded for this clonotype. This chain links TRBV11-2 with TRBJ2-7; D perhaps matches TRBD2 (6 bases). Germline loops: CDR1 SGHAT, CDR2 FQNNGV. Trimming stripped 4 bases from V and 3 bases from J, with 16 bases between. CDR3 length: 15 amino acids. Here the CDR3 reads CASSSIGGVLYEQYF. The CDR3, as DNA: TGTGCCAGCAGCTCAATTGGCGGGGTTCTCTACGAGCAGTACTTC.

Turning to this clonotype: With a much larger clone just one base away, this may be a read error. The chain joins TRBV30 to TRBJ1-1, with D possibly matching TRBD1 (6 bases). The CDR3 sequence is 13 residues long. Germline CDR1 and CDR2: GTSNPN and SVGIG (reference sequence). This chain's CDR3 is CARSTGLHTEAFF. The CDR3 region has the DNA TGTGCCCGGAGTACAGGGTTGCACACTGAAGCTTTCTTT.

This clonotype was picked up many times. The chain employs TRBV5-1 and TRBJ1-1; D gene ambiguous. With 4 bases removed from V and 1 base from J, the gap between germline ends came to 11 bases. The germline V gene has CDR1 SGHRS and CDR2 YFSETQ. The CDR3 is made up of 14 amino acids. CDR3: CASSPGAANTEAFF. The DNA for the CDR3 is TGCGCCAGCAGCCCGGGAGCAGCGAACACTGAAGCTTTCTTT.

This clonotype was observed many times. The chain uses TRBV3-1 and TRBJ2-7; no definite D call. The CDR3 has 15 residues. V lost 1 base, J lost 2 bases, and 12 bases lay in between. From germline, CDR1 is LGHDT and CDR2 YNNKEL (reference sequence). The CDR3 bases are TGTGCCAGCAGCCAAGCTGGAGATCCAACCTACGAGCAGTACTTC. It is translated as CASSQAGDPTYEQYF.